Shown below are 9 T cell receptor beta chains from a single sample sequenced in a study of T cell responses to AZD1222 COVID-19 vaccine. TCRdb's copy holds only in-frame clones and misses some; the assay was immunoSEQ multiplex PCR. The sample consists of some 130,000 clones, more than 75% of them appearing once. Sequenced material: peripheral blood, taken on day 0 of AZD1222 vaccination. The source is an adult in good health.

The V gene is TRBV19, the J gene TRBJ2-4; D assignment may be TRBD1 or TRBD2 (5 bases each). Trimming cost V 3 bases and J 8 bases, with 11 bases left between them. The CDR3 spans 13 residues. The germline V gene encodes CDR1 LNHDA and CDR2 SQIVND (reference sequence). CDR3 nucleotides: TGTGCCAGTAGTATGATGAGGGGAGACATTCAGTACTTC. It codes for CASSMMRGDIQYF.

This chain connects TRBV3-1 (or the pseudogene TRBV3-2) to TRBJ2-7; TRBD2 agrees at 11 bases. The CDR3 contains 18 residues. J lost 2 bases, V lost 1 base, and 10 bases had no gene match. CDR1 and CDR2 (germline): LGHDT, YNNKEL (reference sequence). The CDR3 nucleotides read TGTGCCAGCAGCCAAGGTGGAGCCGGGACTAGCGGCGCCTACGAGCAGTACTTC. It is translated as CASSQGGAGTSGAYEQYF.

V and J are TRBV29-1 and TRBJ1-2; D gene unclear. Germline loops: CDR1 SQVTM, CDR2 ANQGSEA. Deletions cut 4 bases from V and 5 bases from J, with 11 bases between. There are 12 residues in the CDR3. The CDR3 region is CSVVQANYGYTF. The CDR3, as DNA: TGCAGCGTTGTCCAGGCCAATTATGGCTACACCTTC.

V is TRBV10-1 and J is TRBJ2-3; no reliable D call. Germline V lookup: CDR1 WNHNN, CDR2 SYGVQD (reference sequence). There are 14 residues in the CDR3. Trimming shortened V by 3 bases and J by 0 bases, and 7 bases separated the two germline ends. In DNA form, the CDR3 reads TGCGCCAGCAGTGACAGTACTAGCACAGATACGCAGTATTTT. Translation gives CASSDSTSTDTQYF.

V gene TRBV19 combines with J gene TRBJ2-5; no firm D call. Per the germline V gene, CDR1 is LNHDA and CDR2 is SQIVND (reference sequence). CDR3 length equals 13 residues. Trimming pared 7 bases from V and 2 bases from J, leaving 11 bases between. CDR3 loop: CASTDTAQETQYF. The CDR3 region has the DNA TGTGCCAGTACCGACACGGCGCAAGAGACCCAGTACTTC.

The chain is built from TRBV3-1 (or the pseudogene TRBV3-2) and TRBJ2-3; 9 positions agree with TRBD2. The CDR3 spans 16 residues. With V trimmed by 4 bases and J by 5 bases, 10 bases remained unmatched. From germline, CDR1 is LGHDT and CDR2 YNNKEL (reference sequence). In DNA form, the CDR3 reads TGTGCCAGCAGCCCACCCGGGACTAGCCGGAAAGATACGCAGTATTTT. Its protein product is CASSPPGTSRKDTQYF.

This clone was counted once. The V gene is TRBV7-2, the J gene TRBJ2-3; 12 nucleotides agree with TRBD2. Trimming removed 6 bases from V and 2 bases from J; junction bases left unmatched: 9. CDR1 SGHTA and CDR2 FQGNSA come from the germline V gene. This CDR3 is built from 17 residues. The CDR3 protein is CASSPSLAGGPTDTQYF. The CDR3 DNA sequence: TGTGCCAGCAGTCCCAGCCTAGCGGGGGGGCCCACAGATACGCAGTATTTT. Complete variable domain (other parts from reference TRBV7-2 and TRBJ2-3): GAGVSQSPSNKVTEKGKDVELRCDPISGHTALYWYRQSLGQGLEFLIYFQGNSAPDKSGLPSDRFSAERTGGSVSTLTIQRTQQEDSAVYLCASSPSLAGGPTDTQYFGPGTRLTVL.

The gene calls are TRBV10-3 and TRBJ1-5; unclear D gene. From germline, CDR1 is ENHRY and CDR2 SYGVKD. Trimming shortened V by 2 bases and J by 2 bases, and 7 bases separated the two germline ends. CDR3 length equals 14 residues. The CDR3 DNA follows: TGTGCCATCAGTGAGGTCAGAGGCAATCAGCCCCAGCATTTT. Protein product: CAISEVRGNQPQHF.

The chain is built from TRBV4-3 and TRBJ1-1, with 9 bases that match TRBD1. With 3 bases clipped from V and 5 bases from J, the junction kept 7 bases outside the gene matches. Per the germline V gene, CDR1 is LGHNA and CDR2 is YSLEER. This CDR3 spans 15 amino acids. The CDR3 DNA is TGCGCCAGCAGCCATCAGACAGGGGGGGGGACTGAAGCTTTCTTT. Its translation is CASSHQTGGGTEAFF.